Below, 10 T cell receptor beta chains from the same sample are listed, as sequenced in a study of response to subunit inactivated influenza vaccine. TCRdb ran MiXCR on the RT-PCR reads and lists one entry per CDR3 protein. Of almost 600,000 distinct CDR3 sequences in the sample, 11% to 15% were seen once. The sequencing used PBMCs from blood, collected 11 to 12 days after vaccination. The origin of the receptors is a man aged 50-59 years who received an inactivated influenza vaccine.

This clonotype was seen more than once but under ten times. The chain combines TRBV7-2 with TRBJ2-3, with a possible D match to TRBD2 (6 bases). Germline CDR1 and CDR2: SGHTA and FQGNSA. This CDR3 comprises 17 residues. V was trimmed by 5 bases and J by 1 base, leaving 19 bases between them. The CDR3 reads CASSEEGPLGGTDTQYF. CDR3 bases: TGTGCCAGCAGCGAGGAGGGGCCCCTCGGAGGCACAGATACGCAGTATTTT. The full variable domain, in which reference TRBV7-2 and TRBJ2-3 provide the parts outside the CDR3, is GAGVSQSPSNKVTEKGKDVELRCDPISGHTALYWYRQSLGQGLEFLIYFQGNSAPDKSGLPSDRFSAERTGGSVSTLTIQRTQQEDSAVYLCASSEEGPLGGTDTQYFGPGTRLTVL.

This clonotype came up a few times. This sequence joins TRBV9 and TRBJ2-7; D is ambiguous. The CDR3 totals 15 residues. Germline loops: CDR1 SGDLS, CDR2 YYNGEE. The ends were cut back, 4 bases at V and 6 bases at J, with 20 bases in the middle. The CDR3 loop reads CASSPDPQPYPEQYF. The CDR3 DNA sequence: TGTGCCAGCAGCCCAGACCCCCAACCGTATCCCGAGCAGTACTTC. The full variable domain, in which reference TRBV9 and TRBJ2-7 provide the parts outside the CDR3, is DSGVTQTPKHLITATGQRVTLRCSPRSGDLSVYWYQQSLDQGLQFLIQYYNGEERAKGNILERFSAQQFPDLHSELNLSSLELGDSALYFCASSPDPQPYPEQYFGPGTRLTVT.

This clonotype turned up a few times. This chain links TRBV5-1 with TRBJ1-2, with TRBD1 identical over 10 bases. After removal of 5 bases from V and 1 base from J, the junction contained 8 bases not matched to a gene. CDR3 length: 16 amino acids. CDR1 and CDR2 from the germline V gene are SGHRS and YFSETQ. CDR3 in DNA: TGCGCCAGCAGACCGCCCGGGACAGGGGTTAACTATGGCTACACCTTC. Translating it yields CASRPPGTGVNYGYTF.

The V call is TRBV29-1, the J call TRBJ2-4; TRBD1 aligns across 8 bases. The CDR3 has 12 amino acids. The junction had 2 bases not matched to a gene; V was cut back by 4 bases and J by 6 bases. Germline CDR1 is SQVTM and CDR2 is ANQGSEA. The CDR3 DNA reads TGCAGCGTTGGTACAGGGGGAAACATTCAGTACTTC. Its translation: CSVGTGGNIQYF.

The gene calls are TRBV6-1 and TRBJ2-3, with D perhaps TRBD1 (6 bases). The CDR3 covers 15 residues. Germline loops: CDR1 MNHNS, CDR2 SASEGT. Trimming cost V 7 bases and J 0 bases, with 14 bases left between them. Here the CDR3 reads CASNRTVDSTDTQYF. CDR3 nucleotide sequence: TGTGCCAGCAACCGGACAGTCGATAGCACAGATACGCAGTATTTT.

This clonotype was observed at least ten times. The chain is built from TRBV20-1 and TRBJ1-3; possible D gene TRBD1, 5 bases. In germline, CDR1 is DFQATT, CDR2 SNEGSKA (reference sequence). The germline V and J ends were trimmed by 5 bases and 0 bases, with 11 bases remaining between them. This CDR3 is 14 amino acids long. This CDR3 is CSAPVGGSGNTIYF. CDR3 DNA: TGCAGTGCTCCCGTCGGGGGCTCTGGAAACACCATATATTTT.

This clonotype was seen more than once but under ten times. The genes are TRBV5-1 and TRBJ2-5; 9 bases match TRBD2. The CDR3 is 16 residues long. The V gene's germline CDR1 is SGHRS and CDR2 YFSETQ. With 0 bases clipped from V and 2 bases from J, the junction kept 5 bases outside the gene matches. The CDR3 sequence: CASSLAPSGAQETQYF. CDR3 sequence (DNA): TGCGCCAGCAGCTTGGCCCCTAGCGGGGCACAAGAGACCCAGTACTTC.

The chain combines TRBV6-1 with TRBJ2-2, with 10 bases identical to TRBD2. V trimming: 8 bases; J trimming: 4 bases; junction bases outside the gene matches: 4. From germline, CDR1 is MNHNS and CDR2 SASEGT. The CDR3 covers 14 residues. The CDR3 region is CASPASGSTGELFF. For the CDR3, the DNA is TGTGCCAGCCCCGCTAGCGGGAGCACCGGGGAGCTGTTTTTT.

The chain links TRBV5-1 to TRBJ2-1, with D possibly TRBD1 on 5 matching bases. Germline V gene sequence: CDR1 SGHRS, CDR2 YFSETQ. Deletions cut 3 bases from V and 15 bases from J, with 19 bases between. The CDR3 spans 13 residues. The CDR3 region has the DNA TGCGCCAGCAGCTCCGGTGGCGGTCTCCAGGGGTTCTTC. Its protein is CASSSGGGLQGFF.

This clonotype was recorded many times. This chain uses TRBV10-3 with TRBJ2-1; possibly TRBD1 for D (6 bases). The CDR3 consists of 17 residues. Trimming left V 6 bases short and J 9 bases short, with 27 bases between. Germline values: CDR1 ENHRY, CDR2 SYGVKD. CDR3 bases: TGTGCCATCAGCACACCCGGACAGCTGGGGTTACGGGGTGAGCAGTTCTTC. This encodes CAISTPGQLGLRGEQFF.